The rows below give T cell receptor beta chains drawn from one sample of a study of tumor and adjacent non-tumor tissue in lung cancer. MiXCR was run by TCRdb on the multiplex PCR reads, yielding one entry per CDR3 protein. The table lists about 100,000 distinct CDR3 sequences, 55% to 65% of them singletons, with roughly 19% in the top ten. The sequencing sample was made of distant non-tumor lung tissue. All receptors derive from a man aged 25-45 years with non-small cell lung cancer. Each CDR3 is given with its conserved first and last residue. Fields, in order: J gene, V gene, D gene, clone size, CDR3 protein, CDR3 DNA. D genes are given only for firm matches. Clone size is given for some rows only: seen once, a few or many times, or a class if the clone is expanded.

TRBJ1-5 TRBV6-6 . many CASIPGHRNQPQHF TGTGCCAGCATTCCGGGACATCGGAATCAGCCCCAGCATTTT
TRBJ2-5 TRBV4-1 TRBD1 . CASSDRGTEALQETQYF TGCGCCAGCAGCGATCGAGGGACAGAGGCGCTCCAAGAGACCCAGTATTTC
TRBJ1-4 TRBV11-2 . . CTSNNRATNEKLFF TGTACCAGCAACAACAGGGCAACTAATGAAAAGCTGTTTTTT
TRBJ2-5 TRBV11-2 . . CTSSSSEETQYF TGTACCAGCAGCTCGTCGGAAGAGACCCAGTACTTC
TRBJ1-1 TRBV7-9 TRBD1 . CASSPQGAKVEAFF TGTGCCAGCAGCCCACAGGGGGCGAAGGTTGAAGCTTTCTTT
TRBJ2-7 TRBV14 . . CASSQDELQGRDEQYF TGTGCCAGCAGCCAAGATGAGCTGCAGGGGCGCGACGAGCAGTACTTC
TRBJ2-3 TRBV20-1 TRBD1 . CSAEERGRTDTQYF TGCAGTGCTGAAGAGAGGGGGCGAACAGATACGCAGTATTTT
TRBJ2-1 TRBV11-2 . . CASRLAWSSGNEQFF TGTGCCAGCCGTTTAGCGTGGTCTAGTGGCAATGAGCAGTTCTTC
TRBJ2-7 TRBV20-1 . . CSASRQVMYF TGCAGTGCTAGTCGACAGGTAATGTACTTC
TRBJ2-1 TRBV20-1 . once CSAGAQGGYNEQFF TGCAGTGCTGGCGCTCAGGGGGGCTACAATGAGCAGTTCTTC
TRBJ2-7 TRBV29-1 . . CSVVQGGLSNEQYF TGCAGCGTTGTTCAGGGGGGCCTGTCCAACGAGCAGTACTTC
TRBJ1-6 TRBV7-9 TRBD1 . CASSAAGQGAYSPLHF TGTGCCAGTAGCGCCGCCGGACAGGGGGCCTATTCACCCCTCCACTTT
TRBJ1-2 TRBV4-1 . . CASSQAYAQSYGYTF TGCGCCAGCAGCCAAGCATACGCCCAGAGCTATGGCTACACCTTC
TRBJ1-6 TRBV20-1 . . CSSPREGSPLHF TGCAGTTCCCCCCGAGAGGGTTCACCCCTCCACTTT
TRBJ2-7 TRBV11-2 . . CASSLAGGGLYEQYF TGTGCCAGCAGCTTAGCAGGTGGGGGGTTGTACGAGCAGTACTTC
TRBJ2-6 TRBV7-9 . few CASTLQAPGANVLTF TGTGCCAGCACCCTACAGGCCCCTGGGGCCAACGTCCTGACTTTC
TRBJ2-1 TRBV28 . many CASSLGQIANEQFF TGTGCCAGCAGTTTGGGTCAGATCGCCAATGAGCAGTTCTTC
TRBJ2-3 TRBV20-1 . many CSAPAGANTDTQYF TGCAGTGCTCCCGCGGGGGCTAACACAGATACGCAGTATTTT
TRBJ2-5 TRBV4-1 TRBD2 medium-sized CASSQDGGLAGGAETQYF TGCGCCAGCAGCCAAGATGGGGGGCTAGCGGGAGGTGCGGAGACCCAGTACTTC
TRBJ1-5 TRBV6-5 . many CASRQGNSQPQHF TGTGCCAGCAGACAGGGTAACAGTCAGCCCCAGCATTTT
TRBJ2-3 TRBV20-1 . . CSAGERRTCYGTQYF TGCAGTGCTGGAGAGAGGAGGACCTGTTACGGTACGCAGTATTTT
TRBJ1-1 TRBV20-1 . . CSVRDMGYAEAFF TGCAGTGTTAGAGATATGGGGTACGCTGAAGCTTTCTTT
TRBJ1-1 TRBV7-2 TRBD1 . CASSMTGAMNTEAFF TGTGCCAGCAGCATGACAGGGGCTATGAACACTGAAGCTTTCTTT
TRBJ2-4 TRBV11-2 . many CASSLESGPAKNIQYF TGTGCCAGCAGCTTAGAATCGGGTCCAGCCAAAAACATTCAGTACTTC
TRBJ1-5 TRBV6-2/TRBV6-3 . . CASRQGHQSRHF TGTGCCAGCAGGCAGGGGCATCAGTCCCGGCATTTT
TRBJ1-1 TRBV6-6 . . CASTKGTDTEVFF TGTGCCAGTACCAAGGGTACGGACACTGAAGTTTTCTTT